The clone carrying this T cell receptor beta chain was seen more than once but under ten times. The sample is drawn from a study of CD8+ T cells in alopecia areata. TCR sequencing used cDNA made by reverse transcription of extracted RNA. The data were produced by immunoSEQ multiplex PCR, yet TCRdb's version contains in-frame clones alone and is incomplete. The sample holds over 200,000 clones; around three fifths are singletons and the top ten take under 0.5%. The source of this sequence is a human donor with alopecia areata. The sequencing here drew on CD4+ T cells sorted from blood, taken at week 0.

The CDR3 sequence is CAWSPGTSGKETQYF. CDR3 sequence (DNA): TGTGCCTGGAGCCCCGGGACTAGCGGTAAAGAGACCCAGTACTTC. The rearrangement joins TRBV30 to TRBJ2-5, with 11 bases fitting TRBD2. The CDR3 is made up of 15 amino acids. Losses at the gene ends were 3 bases for V and 3 bases for J; bases not matched to a gene: 6. Germline V gene lookup returns CDR1 GTSNPN and CDR2 SVGIG (reference sequence).